The sequence of this T cell receptor (beta chain) was determined in a study of Ad26.COV2.S vaccination and SARS-CoV-2 variants. Study details: The COV1001 Ad26.COV2.S trial arm included the donor. Donor got 5x10^10 or 1x10^11 viral particles of Ad26.COV2.S.

Stated treatment: 19 received Ad26.COV2.S at low or high dose, single or two shots; 5 received placebo; per-sample allocation not given. All samples were drawn on day 63, counting from the first vaccine or placebo injection. Notes on the study in general: Possible underestimation of total T cell responses by the TCR breadth and depth analyses was noted. Vaccine recipients posted higher spike-specific TCR breadth than their placebo counterparts.

In the case of this clone: Its antigen is undetermined.

Assay: immunoSEQ multiplex PCR; the TCRdb copy retains only in-frame clones and omits some. This table holds 400,000 to 500,000 clones, about 88% found once. The germline gives CDR1 MNHEY, CDR2 SMNVEV (reference sequence). Trimming took off 10 bases at V and 2 bases at J, with 11 bases between the two ends. The CDR3 consists of 12 residues. The source material was peripheral blood, sampled in a trial of Ad26.COV2.S vaccine versus placebo. This clonotype was sampled from a person between 18 and 59 years old who received the Ad26.COV2.S COVID-19 vaccine or a placebo. The rearrangement joins TRBV27 to TRBJ1-2; D not resolved. CDR3 sequence: CATISQNYGYTF. The CDR3 coding sequence is TGTGCCACTATAAGTCAGAACTATGGCTACACCTTC.